This passage covers 6 T cell receptor beta chains from one sample sequenced in a study of shared T cell receptors in the human thymus. TCRdb keeps only in-frame clones here, not all; method: immunoSEQ multiplex PCR. Of hundreds of thousands of clones listed, more than 75% are singletons. These data were also reused for a study on human thymus T cells.

Sequences were obtained from thymocytes. These receptors were taken from a boy younger than two with a congenital heart defect.

V gene TRBV2 combines with J gene TRBJ2-1, with TRBD2 identical over 8 bases. Germline values: CDR1 SNHLY, CDR2 FYNNEI. V was pared by 4 bases and J by 7 bases, with 15 bases of the junction left unmatched. The CDR3 sequence is 17 residues long. CDR3 nucleotides: TGTGCCAGCAGTGCGATTCCCGGGACTAGAAGGAGGAATGAGCAGTTCTTC. This translates into CASSAIPGTRRRNEQFF.

The genes are TRBV18 and TRBJ2-2, with a weak D call TRBD1 (6 bases). There are 15 residues in the CDR3. Germline V gives CDR1 KGHSH, CDR2 LQKENI. Trimming removed 1 base at V and 6 bases at J, with 12 bases between. In DNA, the CDR3 is TGTGCCAGCTCACCACGAGTCAGGGGTGCCGGGGAGCTGTTTTTT. Protein: CASSPRVRGAGELFF.

This clone has just a few counts. The chain joins TRBV27 to TRBJ2-7; D remains unclear. The ends were cut back, 6 bases at V and 1 base at J, with 10 bases in the middle. From germline, CDR1 is MNHEY and CDR2 SMNVEV (reference sequence). The CDR3 runs to 13 residues. The CDR3 region is CASRSGASYEQYF. The CDR3 bases are TGTGCCAGCAGAAGTGGAGCGTCCTACGAGCAGTACTTC.

Turning to this clone: Other DNA sequences in the same sample also yield this CDR3. This chain connects TRBV6-5 to TRBJ2-7; D possibly corresponds to TRBD2 (5 bases). V was shortened by 5 bases and J by 4 bases, with 9 bases between the two germline ends. The CDR3 is 12 residues long. Germline values: CDR1 MNHEY, CDR2 SVGAGI. The CDR3 reads CASSPGGYEQYF. CDR3 nucleotide sequence: TGTGCCAGCAGTCCTGGCGGGTACGAGCAGTACTTC.

This chain joins TRBV7-9 and TRBJ2-2; tentative D call: TRBD1 (6 bases). CDR3 size: 15 residues. CDR1 is SEHNR, CDR2 FQNEAQ, per germline (reference sequence). Trimming took off 5 bases at V and 6 bases at J, with 16 bases between the two ends. CDR3 in amino acids: CASSPGASGAGELFF. CDR3 sequence (DNA): TGTGCCAGCAGCCCAGGGGCATCAGGGGCCGGGGAGCTGTTTTTT.

This chain uses TRBV5-6 with TRBJ1-1, with no clear D. The CDR3 extends over 16 amino acids. V lost 0 bases and J 1 base, leaving 13 bases between the germline ends. Per the germline V gene, CDR1 is SGHDT and CDR2 is YYEEEE. The CDR3 loop reads CASSLVRQDWNTEAFF. The CDR3 DNA reads TGTGCCAGCAGCTTGGTTCGTCAGGATTGGAACACTGAAGCTTTCTTT.